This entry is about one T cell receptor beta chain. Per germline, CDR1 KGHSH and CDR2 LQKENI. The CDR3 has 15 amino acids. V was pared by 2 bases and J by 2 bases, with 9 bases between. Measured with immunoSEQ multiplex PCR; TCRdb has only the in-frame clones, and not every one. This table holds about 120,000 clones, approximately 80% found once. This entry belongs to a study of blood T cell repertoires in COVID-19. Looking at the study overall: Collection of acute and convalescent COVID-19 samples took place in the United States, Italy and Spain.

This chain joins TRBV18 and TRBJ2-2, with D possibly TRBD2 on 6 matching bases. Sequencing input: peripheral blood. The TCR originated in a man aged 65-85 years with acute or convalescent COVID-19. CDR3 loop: CASSPVGLNTGELFF. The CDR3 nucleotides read TGTGCCAGCTCACCAGTGGGACTCAACACCGGGGAGCTGTTTTTT.